What follows describes a single T cell receptor (beta chain). The V gene's germline CDR1 is SGHRS and CDR2 YFSETQ. The V and J ends lost 4 bases and 2 bases respectively, with 10 bases between them. The CDR3 totals 13 residues. MiXCR, run by TCRdb on the RT-PCR reads, gives a single entry per CDR3 protein. The sample records 550,000 to 750,000 distinct CDR3 sequences, 12% to 15% being singletons. This chain uses TRBV5-1 with TRBJ2-7, with D tentatively TRBD2 (6 bases). The sequenced sample was memory CD4+ T cells from blood. The sequence was obtained from a female donor in good health, serving as a healthy control. The CDR3 region is CASSRGGPYEQYF. The CDR3 DNA sequence: TGCGCCAGCAGCAGAGGAGGGCCCTACGAGCAGTACTTC.